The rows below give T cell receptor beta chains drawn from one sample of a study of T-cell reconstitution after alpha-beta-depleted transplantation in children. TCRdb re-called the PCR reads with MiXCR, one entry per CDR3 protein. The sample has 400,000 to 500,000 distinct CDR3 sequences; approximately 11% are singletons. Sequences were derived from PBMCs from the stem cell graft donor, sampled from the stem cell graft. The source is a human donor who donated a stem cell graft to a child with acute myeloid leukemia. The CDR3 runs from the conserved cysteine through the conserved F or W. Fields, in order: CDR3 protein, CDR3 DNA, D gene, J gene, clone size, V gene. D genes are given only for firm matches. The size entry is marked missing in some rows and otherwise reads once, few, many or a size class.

CDR3: CASSGRLDSDTQYF
DNA: TGTGCCAGCAGTGGACGACTTGACTCCGATACGCAGTATTTT
D: .
J: TRBJ2-3
size: few
V: TRBV25-1

CDR3: CASREQYSSTDTQYF
DNA: TGTGCCAGCAGGGAACAGTACTCTAGCACAGATACGCAGTATTTT
D: .
J: TRBJ2-3
size: few
V: TRBV2

CDR3: CASSLGTDSNQPQHF
DNA: TGCGCCAGCAGCTTGGGAACGGATAGCAATCAGCCCCAGCATTTT
D: .
J: TRBJ1-5
size: few
V: TRBV5-1

CDR3: CASSGGRGGRRDTQYF
DNA: TGTGCCAGCAGTGGGGGGCGGGGGGGCCGAAGAGATACGCAGTATTTT
D: TRBD2
J: TRBJ2-3
size: few
V: TRBV2

CDR3: CATSRDISSGNEQFF
DNA: TGTGCCACCAGCAGAGACATCTCAAGCGGCAATGAGCAGTTCTTC
D: .
J: TRBJ2-1
size: few
V: TRBV15

CDR3: CASSRSGDTEAFF
DNA: TGTGCCAGCAGCCGATCAGGTGACACTGAAGCTTTCTTT
D: .
J: TRBJ1-1
size: many
V: TRBV3-1

CDR3: CSALETGETQYF
DNA: TGCAGTGCTCTAGAAACGGGAGAGACCCAGTACTTC
D: .
J: TRBJ2-5
size: .
V: TRBV20-1

CDR3: CASSAGHLTNTGELFF
DNA: TGTGCCAGCAGCGCCGGACACCTGACTAACACCGGGGAGCTGTTTTTT
D: .
J: TRBJ2-2
size: few
V: TRBV7-9

CDR3: CSASTSGRAYEQYF
DNA: TGCAGTGCGAGCACTAGCGGGAGGGCCTACGAGCAGTACTTC
D: TRBD2
J: TRBJ2-7
size: many
V: TRBV20-1

CDR3: CASSDWNEQYF
DNA: TGTGCCAGCAGTGACTGGAACGAGCAGTACTTC
D: .
J: TRBJ2-7
size: .
V: TRBV25-1

CDR3: CASSARPGQYHGYTF
DNA: TGTGCCAGCAGCGCCCGGCCGGGACAGTACCATGGCTACACCTTC
D: TRBD1
J: TRBJ1-2
size: .
V: TRBV9

CDR3: CSASGPHGYNEQFF
DNA: TGCAGTGCTAGTGGCCCCCATGGGTACAATGAGCAGTTCTTC
D: .
J: TRBJ2-1
size: many
V: TRBV20-1

CDR3: CASSIGFGVPDTQYF
DNA: TGCGCCAGCAGCATTGGCTTCGGGGTCCCAGATACGCAGTATTTT
D: .
J: TRBJ2-3
size: .
V: TRBV5-1

CDR3: CASSPGSSGANVLTF
DNA: TGCGCCAGCAGCCCGGGGAGCTCTGGGGCCAACGTCCTGACTTTC
D: .
J: TRBJ2-6
size: many
V: TRBV12-3/TRBV12-4

CDR3: CSVTQRNFYGYTF
DNA: TGCAGCGTTACTCAGCGGAACTTCTATGGCTACACCTTC
D: .
J: TRBJ1-2
size: few
V: TRBV29-1

CDR3: CASRMGLLYGYTF
DNA: TGCGCCAGCAGGATGGGACTCCTCTATGGCTACACCTTC
D: .
J: TRBJ1-2
size: few
V: TRBV5-1

CDR3: CASSYSYAQDVRGDTQYF
DNA: TGTGCCAGCAGTTACTCCTACGCCCAAGACGTTAGGGGAGATACGCAGTATTTT
D: .
J: TRBJ2-3
size: .
V: TRBV6-2/TRBV6-3

CDR3: CASSYEAGNNEQFF
DNA: TGCGCCAGCAGCTACGAAGCGGGGAACAATGAGCAGTTCTTC
D: TRBD2
J: TRBJ2-1
size: many
V: TRBV5-1

CDR3: CASSLLAEHTQYF
DNA: TGTGCCAGCAGCTTACTAGCGGAACATACGCAGTATTTT
D: TRBD2
J: TRBJ2-3
size: .
V: TRBV7-2

CDR3: CASSQEGLAQQFF
DNA: TGTGCCAGCAGCCAAGAAGGACTAGCGCAGCAGTTCTTC
D: TRBD2
J: TRBJ2-1
size: .
V: TRBV5-4

CDR3: CASGDRGANYGYTF
DNA: TGCGCCAGCGGAGACAGGGGTGCTAACTATGGCTACACCTTC
D: TRBD1
J: TRBJ1-2
size: .
V: TRBV5-1

CDR3: CSVESGTRDYNEQFF
DNA: TGCAGCGTTGAATCCGGGACTAGGGATTACAATGAGCAGTTCTTC
D: TRBD2
J: TRBJ2-1
size: few
V: TRBV29-1

CDR3: CSARDLRGSLQETQYF
DNA: TGCAGTGCTAGAGATCTGCGCGGGAGCCTTCAAGAGACCCAGTACTTC
D: TRBD2
J: TRBJ2-5
size: many
V: TRBV20-1

CDR3: CASSSPEGTDTQYF
DNA: TGCGCCAGCAGCTCCCCTGAAGGGACAGATACGCAGTATTTT
D: .
J: TRBJ2-3
size: few
V: TRBV5-1

CDR3: CASSFRSNEQFF
DNA: TGCGCCAGCAGCTTCCGCAGCAATGAGCAGTTCTTC
D: .
J: TRBJ2-1
size: .
V: TRBV5-1